This T cell receptor beta chain was identified in a study of radiotherapy plus CTLA-4 blockade in lung cancer. Note on this clone: As yet, its antigen is unknown.

Germline V gene data show CDR1 as KGHSH and CDR2 as LQKENI. Unmatched junction bases numbered 7, after V lost 1 base and J lost 8 bases. CDR3 length equals 16 residues. Some clones are missing from TCRdb's copy, which holds only in-frame ones; the method was immunoSEQ multiplex PCR. The sample yields approximately 67,000 clones, around 86% seen once. Study-wide results and caveats: Radiotherapy with ipilimumab was followed by blood expansion of tumor-derived clones.

The sequence came from a human donor with non-small cell lung cancer who had a partial response to radiotherapy plus ipilimumab. This material consisted of peripheral blood, taken from a patient treated with radiotherapy plus ipilimumab. V usage is TRBV18 and J usage is TRBJ2-3; TRBD2 matches at 12 bases. The CDR3 region has the DNA TGTGCCAGCTCACCACTCATGGCTAGCGGGAGGGTTACGCAGTATTTT. Its protein is CASSPLMASGRVTQYF.